Detailed here is one TCR beta chain. Antigen: not known. Germline-derived CDR1 and CDR2 are MNHNS and SASEGT. Trimming pared 6 bases from V and 8 bases from J, leaving 13 bases between. The CDR3 is made up of 12 amino acids. This specimen belongs to a study of cytomegalovirus exposure and HLA in healthy donors. Findings and caveats of the study: TCR beta chain V- and J-gene trimming was linked, in a later analysis, to a missense variant in DCLRE1C. Reported results showed that the classifier diagnosed cytomegalovirus status with high specificity and sensitivity. Accurate prediction of most subjects' HLA-A and HLA-B alleles from TCR beta sequences was reported.

With 60 Vbeta and 13 Jbeta primers, the PCR was carried out. Here immunoSEQ multiplex PCR was the method, and the copy in TCRdb shows in-frame clones only, minus some. The sample records approximately 220,000 clones, around four fifths being singletons. The source of this sequence is a boy aged 2-9 years in good health and CMV-seronegative. J is TRBJ1-2 and V is TRBV6-1; D might be TRBD1 (5 bases). Material for sequencing was PBMCs. CDR3 loop: CASRPTAYGYTF. The CDR3 DNA follows: TGTGCCAGCAGACCGACAGCCTACGGCTACACCTTC.